The 22 T cell receptor beta chains given below trace back to one sample, sequenced in a study of T cell responses to AZD1222 COVID-19 vaccine. TCRdb keeps only in-frame clones here, not all; method: immunoSEQ multiplex PCR. The table records 90,000 to 140,000 clones, 82% of them present only once. The starting material was peripheral blood, obtained on day 0 of AZD1222 vaccination. The receptors stem from an adult in good health.

Only a few counts were recorded for this clone. CDR3 nucleotides: TGTGCCAGCAGCAGAGGTTTGGGCAGGGCCTATGGCTACACCTTC. Protein product: CASSRGLGRAYGYTF. This rearrangement joins TRBV5-6 to TRBJ1-2; D is perhaps TRBD1 (5 bases). Germline CDR1 and CDR2: SGHDT and YYEEEE. The CDR3 extends over 15 amino acids. With 4 bases removed from V and 4 bases from J, the gap between germline ends came to 17 bases.

This clone occurred a few times. The chain has TRBV4-1 and TRBJ1-5; no reliable D call. With 0 bases removed from V and 3 bases from J, the gap between germline ends came to 12 bases. CDR3 length: 16 amino acids. Germline-derived CDR1 and CDR2 are MGHRA and YSYEKL. Here the CDR3 DNA reads TGCGCCAGCAGCCAAGATCCGGGCAGCCCCAATCAGCCCCAGCATTTT. It encodes CASSQDPGSPNQPQHF.

The count of this clone is one. The chain links TRBV19 to TRBJ1-6; D perhaps matches TRBD1 (5 bases). The CDR3 is made up of 13 amino acids. Germline V CDR1 and CDR2: LNHDA, SQIVND (reference sequence). V gave up 7 bases and J gave up 7 bases, with 11 bases separating them. The CDR3: CASTGRENSPLHF. The CDR3 DNA sequence: TGTGCCAGTACGGGGCGAGAGAATTCACCCCTCCACTTT.

The chain uses TRBV3-1 (or the pseudogene TRBV3-2) and TRBJ2-5; possible D gene TRBD2, 7 bases. V was cut by 0 bases and J by 8 bases, with 16 bases left in between. Germline V gives CDR1 LGHDT, CDR2 YNNKEL (reference sequence). This CDR3 is built from 15 residues. The CDR3 nucleotides read TGTGCCAGCAGCCAAGATATTGAAGGGGGGGAAACCCAGTACTTC. This codes for CASSQDIEGGETQYF.

V usage is TRBV6-4 and J usage is TRBJ2-3, with a weak D call TRBD1 (6 bases). V was shortened by 0 bases and J by 4 bases, with 8 bases between the two germline ends. The length of the CDR3 is 14 residues. CDR1 MRHNA and CDR2 SNTAGT come from the germline V gene. The DNA for the CDR3 is TGTGCCAGCAGTGACTCGACAGGCCCAGATACGCAGTATTTT. This codes for CASSDSTGPDTQYF.

This rearrangement joins TRBV27 to TRBJ2-5, with D uncertain. This CDR3 comprises 12 residues. CDR1 MNHEY and CDR2 SMNVEV come from the germline V gene (reference sequence). Trimming removed 6 bases from V and 0 bases from J, with 5 bases in between. The CDR3 loop reads CASRRNQETQYF. For the CDR3, the DNA is TGTGCCAGCAGACGGAACCAAGAGACCCAGTACTTC.

The chain employs TRBV4-1 and TRBJ2-5; no firm D call. V lost 0 bases and J lost 3, with 5 bases in between. Germline CDR1 reads MGHRA; CDR2 reads YSYEKL. CDR3 length: 13 amino acids. CDR3 in amino acids: CASSQDPEETQYF. In DNA form, the CDR3 reads TGCGCCAGCAGCCAAGATCCGGAAGAGACCCAGTACTTC.

The chain employs TRBV10-3 and TRBJ1-3; the D is unclear. CDR1 ENHRY and CDR2 SYGVKD come from the germline V gene. The ends were cut back, 3 bases at V and 0 bases at J, with 9 bases in the middle. This CDR3 contains 15 residues. In nucleotides, the CDR3 is TGTGCCATCAGTGACAGCCTGAACTCTGGAAACACCATATATTTT. This encodes CAISDSLNSGNTIYF.

V usage is TRBV5-1 and J usage is TRBJ2-7; D gene unclear. Trimming pared 6 bases from V and 0 bases from J, leaving 13 bases between. The germline CDR1 and CDR2 sequences are SGHRS and YFSETQ. The CDR3 runs 14 residues. CDR3 in amino acids: CASTVSASSYEQYF. CDR3 bases: TGCGCCAGCACCGTTAGTGCAAGCTCCTACGAGCAGTACTTC.

The chain combines TRBV19 with TRBJ1-5; tentatively, D is TRBD1 (6 bases). Germline-derived CDR1 and CDR2 are LNHDA and SQIVND (reference sequence). The ends were cut back, 3 bases at V and 7 bases at J, with 16 bases in the middle. The CDR3 contains 15 residues. CDR3 residues: CASSIPGGFGQPQHF. CDR3 sequence (DNA): TGTGCCAGTAGTATCCCGGGGGGCTTTGGACAGCCCCAGCATTTT. Looking up the rest from reference TRBV19 and TRBJ1-5 gives the full variable domain: DGGITQSPKYLFRKEGQNVTLSCEQNLNHDAMYWYRQDPGQGLRLIYYSQIVNDFQKGDIAEGYSVSREKKESFPLTVTSAQKNPTAFYLCASSIPGGFGQPQHFGDGTRLSIL.

This chain uses TRBV12-3 or TRBV12-4 with TRBJ1-2; D is uncertain. V lost 0 bases and J lost 5, with 7 bases in between. This CDR3 comprises 13 residues. CDR3 coding DNA: TGTGCCAGCAGTTTAGCTAACGGGTATGGCTACACCTTC. Protein: CASSLANGYGYTF.

This clone occurred once. This chain links TRBV30 with TRBJ1-2; 12 bases map to TRBD1. CDR3 length: 15 amino acids. V gave up 1 base and J gave up 8 bases; unmatched junction bases: 8. The germline V gene has CDR1 GTSNPN and CDR2 SVGIG (reference sequence). In DNA form, the CDR3 reads TGTGCCTGGAGTGGAGGGGGACAGGGGGCGTCGGGCTACACCTTC. Translating gives CAWSGGGQGASGYTF.

The CDR3 DNA reads as TGTGCCAGCAGCCGTAAACAGGGGGCTGTAAAACTGTTTTTT. Protein product: CASSRKQGAVKLFF. J is TRBJ1-4 and V is TRBV13, with 9 bases identical to TRBD1. With V trimmed by 5 bases and J by 10 bases, 8 bases remained unmatched. The CDR3 extends over 14 amino acids. Germline V CDR1 and CDR2: PRHDT, FYEKMQ (reference sequence).

The chain carries TRBV14 and TRBJ1-1; D is uncertain. This CDR3 has 14 amino acids. In germline, CDR1 is SGHDN, CDR2 FVKESK. The V end was cut by 3 bases, the J end by 1 base, with 9 bases between. The CDR3 region has the DNA TGTGCCAGCAGCCAGATAACCGGGAACACTGAAGCTTTCTTT. It encodes CASSQITGNTEAFF. Full variable domain (missing parts from reference TRBV14 and TRBJ1-1): EAGVTQFPSHSVIEKGQTVTLRCDPISGHDNLYWYRRVMGKEIKFLLHFVKESKQDESGMPNNRFLAERTGGTYSTLKVQPAELEDSGVYFCASSQITGNTEAFFGQGTRLTVV.

Here the CDR3 reads CASSGNLLATDTQYF. The CDR3 DNA reads as TGTGCCAGCAGCGGCAACTTGCTAGCGACAGATACGCAGTATTTT. This rearrangement joins TRBV6-2 or TRBV6-3 to TRBJ2-3, with a possible D match to TRBD2 (6 bases). Germline CDR1 MNHEY, CDR2 SVGEGT. CDR3 length equals 15 residues. With 6 bases removed from V and 3 bases from J, the gap between germline ends came to 16 bases.

V and J are TRBV7-2 and TRBJ1-2; D unclear. This CDR3 comprises 15 residues. The V end lost 5 bases, the J end lost 4 bases, and 17 bases lay between the germline ends. Germline loops: CDR1 SGHTA, CDR2 FQGNSA. Here the CDR3 DNA reads TGTGCCAGCAGCCTCCGATCGGAATATAGCTATGGCTACACCTTC. This encodes CASSLRSEYSYGYTF.

The count of this clone is one. The chain links TRBV6-2 or TRBV6-3 to TRBJ2-2; D not resolved. The CDR3 spans 17 residues. Deletions cut 2 bases from V and 3 bases from J, with 16 bases between. The germline CDR1 and CDR2 sequences are MNHEY and SVGEGT. CDR3 coding DNA: TGTGCCAGCAGTTACGGACGGCGTCGCCTACACACCGGGGAGCTGTTTTTT. It is translated as CASSYGRRRLHTGELFF.

The V gene is TRBV5-1, the J gene TRBJ1-1; TRBD1 might be the D (6 bases). Trimming left V 1 base short and J 1 base short, with 14 bases between. CDR1 and CDR2 (germline): SGHRS, YFSETQ. The CDR3 contains 16 residues. CDR3 region: CASSLRGWYRNTEAFF. DNA of the CDR3: TGCGCCAGCAGCTTGAGGGGGTGGTATCGGAACACTGAAGCTTTCTTT.

This rearrangement joins TRBV5-1 to TRBJ2-1; D gene unclear. V gave up 1 base and J gave up 9 bases, with 14 bases separating them. The germline V gene encodes CDR1 SGHRS and CDR2 YFSETQ. This CDR3 is built from 14 residues. The chain's CDR3 is CASSLSPPEGEQFF. The DNA of the CDR3 is TGCGCCAGCAGCTTGTCTCCCCCTGAAGGTGAGCAGTTCTTC.

The chain is built from TRBV12-3 or TRBV12-4 and TRBJ2-1, with TRBD2 matching over 7 bases. This CDR3 is built from 12 residues. J lost 4 bases, V lost 8 bases, and 2 bases had no gene match. DNA of the CDR3: TGTGCCAGCGGGGGGGAATACAATGAGCAGTTCTTC. It codes for CASGGEYNEQFF.

This clone was seen only once. The rearrangement uses TRBV12-5 and TRBJ1-2, with 10 bases identical to TRBD1. After removal of 0 bases from V and 8 bases from J, the junction contained 18 bases not matched to a gene. There are 19 residues in the CDR3. The germline V gene encodes CDR1 LGHNT and CDR2 FRNRAP. The CDR3 DNA is TGTGCTAGTGGTTTGGTAAGGAGATCCGAGGACAGGGGGGAGGAGGGCTACACCTTC. Amino acids: CASGLVRRSEDRGEEGYTF.

The chain combines TRBV7-2 with TRBJ1-2, with 7 bases that match TRBD1. This CDR3 comprises 15 residues. Losses at the gene ends were 2 bases for V and 7 bases for J; bases not matched to a gene: 10. Germline V gene data show CDR1 as SGHTA and CDR2 as FQGNSA. CDR3 coding DNA: TGTGCCAGCAGCTTATCGGGCAGGACAGGAAGTGGCTACACCTTC. Translated: CASSLSGRTGSGYTF.